The T cell receptor (beta chain) described here comes from a study of T cell changes during pregnancy in multiple sclerosis. This clone was found a few times. Clones were sequenced by immunoSEQ multiplex PCR, and TCRdb holds only the in-frame ones, with some missing. The data contain around 23,000 clones, around 90% of them singletons. This clonotype was sampled from a female donor in good health, enrolled as a control in a pregnancy study. The material was CD8+ T cells from peripheral blood mononuclear cells, obtained in the third trimester of pregnancy.

CDR3 DNA: TGTGCCAGTATCGGACAGGAGATGATGAACACTGAAGCTTTCTTT. Translation gives CASIGQEMMNTEAFF. The rearrangement uses TRBV27 and TRBJ1-1; 7 bases are shared with TRBD1. The germline CDR1 and CDR2 sequences are MNHEY and SMNVEV (reference sequence). This CDR3 has 15 amino acids. The V and J ends lost 9 bases and 0 bases, in that order; junction bases with no gene match: 10.